This passage covers 20 T cell receptor beta chains from one sample sequenced in a study of T cells in Graves' hyperthyroidism and ophthalmopathy. From RNA transcripts, TCR beta CDR3 regions were amplified. HTBI primers drove first-round RT-PCR of the TCR CDR3. Via MiXCR, TCRdb re-called the multiplex PCR reads, giving one row per CDR3 protein. The sample contains 500,000 to 750,000 distinct CDR3 sequences, approximately 15% of which appear only once. Sequenced input: blood. The receptors derive from a woman under 30 with Graves' ophthalmopathy.

The table lists this clonotype with a few counts. The DNA is left out, because the CDR3 cannot be placed on it with certainty; the CDR3 is given as TCRdb lists it. The V call is TRBV11-1, the J call TRBJ1-2; TRBD1 is the table's D call, not checked against the DNA. The CDR3 has 15 residues if both end residues are counted. Germline V gene lookup returns CDR1 SGHAT and CDR2 FQDESV (reference sequence). The CDR3 region is CASSLFGAGTYGYIF.

The genes are TRBV24-1 and TRBJ2-2, with D possibly being TRBD1 (7 bases). The CDR3 consists of 13 residues. CDR1 and CDR2 from the germline V gene are KGHDR and SFDVKD. The V end lost 12 bases, the J end lost 2 bases, and 12 bases lay between the germline ends. The CDR3 region is CAAGQTNTGELFF. CDR3 DNA: TGTGCCGCGGGACAGACCAACACCGGGGAGCTGTTTTTT.

This clonotype was found many times. The chain joins TRBV20-1 to TRBJ2-1; 12 bases are shared with TRBD2. J gave up 6 bases and V 6 bases, and 9 bases lay outside the gene matches. Germline V gene lookup returns CDR1 DFQATT and CDR2 SNEGSKA (reference sequence). The CDR3 extends over 15 amino acids. The CDR3 protein is CSATPPLAGGNEQFF. The CDR3 coding sequence is TGCAGTGCCACCCCCCCACTAGCGGGAGGCAATGAGCAGTTCTTC.

J is TRBJ1-4 and V is TRBV4-3; D unclear. CDR3 length: 17 residues. Germline CDR1 and CDR2: LGHNA and YSLEER. V shed 1 base and J shed 2 bases, with 14 bases lying between them. The CDR3 nucleotides read TGCGCCAGCAGCCAAGGACTGCGCTTTGGGACTAATGAAAAACTGTTTTTT. Translated, it gives CASSQGLRFGTNEKLFF.

This clonotype was counted many times. The J gene is TRBJ2-1, the V gene TRBV13, with 15 bases lining up with TRBD2. The trim removed 4 bases at V and 7 bases at J, leaving 11 bases unmatched. Germline V gene lookup returns CDR1 PRHDT and CDR2 FYEKMQ (reference sequence). The CDR3 covers 18 residues. The CDR3 DNA is TGTGCCAGCAGCTCGATGGGGGGGACTAGCGGGAGGACTAATGAGCAGTTCTTC. Translation gives CASSSMGGTSGRTNEQFF.

The V gene is TRBV7-9, the J gene TRBJ2-7; tentative D call: TRBD1 (6 bases). Per the germline V gene, CDR1 is SEHNR and CDR2 is FQNEAQ (reference sequence). The CDR3 consists of 15 residues. Trimming removed 4 bases from V and 2 bases from J, with 15 bases in between. The CDR3 is CASSSNLRGPYEQYF. The CDR3 bases are TGTGCCAGCAGCTCCAATCTCAGGGGACCCTACGAGCAGTACTTC.

This clonotype has ten or more counts. This rearrangement joins TRBV20-1 to TRBJ2-7; TRBD1 might be the D (6 bases). The CDR3 has 15 residues. CDR1 is DFQATT and CDR2 is SNEGSKA in the germline V gene (reference sequence). Trimming took 6 bases from V and 3 from J, leaving 21 bases between them. As DNA, the CDR3 is TGCAGTGCCGCCCCTTCGGACAGTCGCCGCTACGAGCAGTACTTC. This sequence encodes CSAAPSDSRRYEQYF.

This clonotype has at least ten counts. V gene TRBV19 combines with J gene TRBJ1-1; D call uncertain. CDR1 LNHDA and CDR2 SQIVND come from the germline V gene (reference sequence). Between the trimmed V and J ends, which lost 0 bases and 0 bases, there was a span of 8 bases. CDR3 length equals 15 residues. The CDR3 is CASSIDLDVNTEAFF. CDR3 in DNA: TGTGCCAGTAGTATAGATCTGGACGTGAACACTGAAGCTTTCTTT.

Ten or more counts support this clonotype. The chain employs TRBV5-5 and TRBJ2-3; 9 bases agree with TRBD2. Looked up from germline, CDR1 is SGHKS and CDR2 is YYEKEE (reference sequence). V gave up 0 bases and J gave up 6 bases; unmatched junction bases: 8. This CDR3 region has 16 residues. The CDR3 is CASSLASGRPADTQYF. The DNA for the CDR3 is TGTGCCAGCAGCTTGGCGAGCGGGAGGCCGGCGGATACGCAGTATTTT.

This clonotype was observed a handful of times. In nucleotides, the CDR3 is TGTGCCAGCAGCCAAGGCTGGGTCAGGGGCCTTGGCACTGAAGCTTTCTTT. Translation: CASSQGWVRGLGTEAFF. The chain links TRBV4-2 to TRBJ1-1, with D perhaps matching TRBD1 (6 bases). CDR1 LGHNA and CDR2 YNFKEQ come from the germline V gene. Trimming took off 1 base at V and 4 bases at J, with 19 bases between the two ends. This CDR3 has 17 residues.

CDR3 protein: CSAIQMGLARAQETQYF. CDR3 sequence (DNA): TGCAGTGCCATACAAATGGGACTAGCGCGCGCCCAAGAGACCCAGTACTTC. This sequence joins TRBV20-1 and TRBJ2-5, with 10 positions matching TRBD2. The CDR3 length is 17 residues. V shed 6 bases and J 1 base; nucleotides not matched to a gene: 14. CDR1 is DFQATT and CDR2 is SNEGSKA in the germline V gene (reference sequence).

This clonotype was counted between two and nine times. This chain connects TRBV3-1 to TRBJ2-1; perhaps TRBD2 as D (5 bases). The CDR3 consists of 17 residues. In germline, CDR1 is LGHDT, CDR2 YNNKEL (reference sequence). V was trimmed by 4 bases and J by 4 bases, leaving 20 bases between them. This CDR3 reads CASSPPPWETLYNEQFF. CDR3 in DNA: TGTGCCAGCAGCCCCCCGCCGTGGGAGACGCTGTACAATGAGCAGTTCTTC.

This clonotype has at least ten counts. The chain is built from TRBV12-3 or TRBV12-4 and TRBJ2-7; TRBD2 agrees at 8 bases. V lost 7 bases to trimming and J lost 1 base; unmatched junction nucleotides: 9. The CDR3 covers 15 residues. CDR3 sequence reads: CASTWGSGGSYEQYF. The CDR3 coding sequence is TGTGCCAGCACCTGGGGCAGCGGGGGTTCCTACGAGCAGTACTTC.

This clonotype was seen repeatedly, ten times or more. The V call is TRBV10-3, the J call TRBJ1-1; D is possibly TRBD1 (6 bases). The V end was cut by 6 bases, the J end by 3 bases, with 14 bases between. The CDR3 totals 14 residues. Germline loops: CDR1 ENHRY, CDR2 SYGVKD. The CDR3 sequence: CAIRDSRGHTEAFF. The CDR3 DNA sequence: TGTGCCATCAGGGACAGTAGGGGACACACTGAAGCTTTCTTT.

This clonotype was seen many times. The chain has TRBV28 and TRBJ1-2; a possible D gene is TRBD1 (6 bases). Looked up from germline, CDR1 is MDHEN and CDR2 is SYDVKM. V lost 6 bases and J 4 bases, leaving 9 bases between the germline ends. The CDR3 consists of 12 residues. CDR3 DNA: TGTGCCAGCAGAGGGGGGGCCTATGGCTACACCTTC. Protein sequence: CASRGGAYGYTF.

This clonotype has only one observation. This chain joins TRBV11-1 and TRBJ1-1, with D tentatively TRBD1 (6 bases). This CDR3 spans 15 amino acids. Trimming removed 5 bases at V and 4 bases at J, with 17 bases between. Looked up from germline, CDR1 is SGHAT and CDR2 is FQDESV (reference sequence). The CDR3 DNA sequence: TGTGCCAGCAGCCCCCTAGTTGGGGGCGGCACTGAAGCTTTCTTT. It specifies CASSPLVGGGTEAFF.

At least ten counts were recorded for this clonotype. In nucleotides, the CDR3 is TGTGCCAGCCCTCTAGACCAGCGGGAGTCCATCAGCACAGATACGCAGTATTTT. This sequence encodes CASPLDQRESISTDTQYF. The V gene is TRBV7-9, the J gene TRBJ2-3, with TRBD2 matching 8 bases. The CDR3 extends over 18 amino acids. Germline trimming cut 8 bases from V and 0 bases from J; bases unmatched to any gene: 16. The germline V gene has CDR1 SEHNR and CDR2 FQNEAQ (reference sequence).

This clonotype has just a few counts. The chain joins TRBV7-2 to TRBJ2-1; 9 bases match TRBD1. V was pared by 5 bases and J by 7 bases, with 12 bases of the junction left unmatched. This CDR3 is 16 amino acids long. CDR1 and CDR2 (germline): SGHTA, FQGNSA. The CDR3 DNA is TGTGCCAGCAGCCCTCCCGGGACAGGGACTCAGAATGAGCAGTTCTTC. This translates into CASSPPGTGTQNEQFF.

V gene TRBV6-1 combines with J gene TRBJ2-3, with D possibly being TRBD2 (7 bases). CDR3 length equals 18 residues. Germline V gene sequence: CDR1 MNHNS, CDR2 SASEGT. Between the trimmed V and J ends, which lost 1 base and 2 bases, there was a span of 19 bases. The CDR3, as DNA: TGTGCCAGCAGTGAAGGTCTCGGGGGGCCCTCAGTCACAGATACGCAGTATTTT. Its translation: CASSEGLGGPSVTDTQYF.

Comments on this clonotype: A much larger clone differs by one base, so this may be a read error. Without the conserved terminal phenylalanine or tryptophan, this CDR3 likely stems from a read error. The chain employs TRBV15 and TRBJ2-3; a possible D gene is TRBD2 (6 bases). The CDR3 has 13 residues. The germline V gene encodes CDR1 LNHNV and CDR2 YYDKDF (reference sequence). The germline V and J ends were trimmed by 5 bases and 1 base, with 7 bases remaining between them. The CDR3 protein is CATSRERTDTQYL. The CDR3 DNA is TGTGCCACCAGCCGGGAGCGCACAGATACGCAGTATCTT.